The 19 T cell receptor beta chains given below trace back to one sample, sequenced in a study of Graves' ophthalmopathy and Graves' hyperthyroidism. RNA transcripts served as template for amplifying TCR beta CDR3 sequences. The first round was an RT-PCR with HTBI primers, and the second round was a multiplex PCR. TCRdb reprocessed the multiplex PCR reads with MiXCR, giving one entry per CDR3 protein. The data hold almost 400,000 distinct CDR3 sequences, with roughly 18% observed a single time. Sequenced material: peripheral blood. These receptors were collected from a woman under 30 with Graves' ophthalmopathy.

The rearrangement joins TRBV6-5 to TRBJ2-2; 8 positions agree with TRBD1. The CDR3 consists of 14 residues. Germline loops: CDR1 MNHEY, CDR2 SVGAGI. V shed 2 bases and J 6 bases; nucleotides not matched to a gene: 2. The CDR3 region is CASSYLQGAGELFF. CDR3 in DNA: TGTGCCAGCAGTTACCTACAGGGGGCCGGGGAGCTGTTTTTT.

This clonotype was picked up a small number of times. The rearrangement links TRBV19 to TRBJ1-5, with a tentative D call TRBD1 (5 bases). V lost 2 bases to trimming and J lost 5 bases, with 16 bases between them. CDR3 length equals 16 residues. CDR1 is LNHDA and CDR2 is SQIVND in the germline V gene (reference sequence). The CDR3 spells CASSIRPGLRDQPQHF. The CDR3 nucleotides are TGTGCCAGTAGTATACGACCAGGGCTGAGGGATCAGCCCCAGCATTTT.

This clonotype was observed at least ten times. This chain uses TRBV12-3 or TRBV12-4 with TRBJ2-2; tentative D call: TRBD1 (5 bases). V was clipped by 6 bases and J by 3 bases, with 11 bases between them. There are 14 residues in the CDR3. The CDR3 is CASRRGQDTGELFF. CDR3 nucleotide sequence: TGTGCCAGCAGAAGGGGTCAGGACACCGGGGAGCTGTTTTTT.

There are many counts of this clonotype. V and J are TRBV7-9 and TRBJ1-5, with D perhaps matching TRBD1 (6 bases). V was shortened by 5 bases and J by 5 bases, with 13 bases between the two germline ends. CDR3 length equals 14 residues. CDR1 is SEHNR, CDR2 FQNEAQ, per germline (reference sequence). The CDR3 bases are TGTGCCAGCAGCCACGGACAGCCCCATCAGCCCCAGCATTTT. It codes for CASSHGQPHQPQHF.

At least ten counts were recorded for this clonotype. The chain recombines TRBV2 with TRBJ2-5; TRBD2 matches 8 bases. Germline V CDR1 and CDR2: SNHLY, FYNNEI. Trimming took 7 bases from V and 0 from J; bases not matched to a gene: 10. The CDR3 spans 16 residues. CDR3 coding DNA: TGTGCCAGCACGAGCCGGGGGGGGTTGTACCAAGAGACCCAGTACTTC. As protein: CASTSRGGLYQETQYF.

The table lists this clonotype with many counts. The chain is built from TRBV27 and TRBJ1-2; 8 bases agree with TRBD1. Germline lookup yields CDR1 MNHEY and CDR2 SMNVEV (reference sequence). Germline trimming cut 3 bases from V and 10 bases from J; bases unmatched to any gene: 19. This CDR3 is built from 17 residues. The CDR3 coding sequence is TGTGCCAGCAGTTTGTACCCTCATACGGAGGACAGGGCTATCTACACCTTC. It specifies CASSLYPHTEDRAIYTF.

This clonotype was counted many times. This chain joins TRBV6-2 or TRBV6-3 and TRBJ2-7; D remains unclear. The CDR3 sequence is 17 residues long. V was shortened by 6 bases and J by 0 bases, with 21 bases between the two germline ends. The germline V gene encodes CDR1 MNHEY and CDR2 SVGEGT. CDR3 sequence (DNA): TGTGCCAGCAGCCCAACTGACTTGACCGCCTTCTCCTACGAGCAGTACTTC. Protein: CASSPTDLTAFSYEQYF.

The CDR3 is CASSSCEQYF. CDR3 nucleotides: TGTGCCAGCAGTTCGTGCGAGCAGTACTTC. The J gene is TRBJ2-7, the V gene TRBV27; D is unresolved. V shed 4 bases and J shed 6 bases, with 4 bases lying between them. Germline CDR1 is MNHEY and CDR2 is SMNVEV (reference sequence). The CDR3 has 10 amino acids.

The table lists this clonotype with many counts. The rearrangement joins TRBV28 to TRBJ1-3; D is unclear. The CDR3 is made up of 14 amino acids. Germline lookup yields CDR1 MDHEN and CDR2 SYDVKM. The V and J ends lost 4 bases and 0 bases respectively, with 7 bases between them. CDR3 in amino acids: CASSSWPSGNTIYF. Written as DNA, the CDR3 is TGTGCCAGCAGTTCCTGGCCCTCTGGAAACACCATATATTTT.

The table lists this clonotype with many counts. This chain connects TRBV6-5 to TRBJ2-7, with TRBD2 identical over 8 bases. V trimming: 7 bases; J trimming: 5 bases; junction bases outside the gene matches: 10. Germline CDR1 is MNHEY and CDR2 is SVGAGI. The CDR3 consists of 14 residues. CDR3 region: CASISGRGEDEQYF. The CDR3 DNA is TGTGCCAGCATTTCCGGGAGGGGGGAGGACGAGCAGTACTTC.

The chain carries TRBV6-1 and TRBJ2-7; D may correspond to TRBD1 or TRBD2 (5 bases each). CDR3 length equals 13 residues. Trimming cost V 4 bases and J 4 bases, with 11 bases left between them. Germline CDR1 reads MNHNS; CDR2 reads SASEGT. The DNA of the CDR3 is TGTGCCAGCAGTGTCCGGGACGGTTACGAGCAGTACTTC. Translating it yields CASSVRDGYEQYF.

This clonotype has only a few counts. J is TRBJ2-7 and V is TRBV6-1; D unclear. The V end was cut by 6 bases, the J end by 0 bases, with 9 bases between. CDR3 size: 13 residues. Per germline, CDR1 MNHNS and CDR2 SASEGT. CDR3 loop: CASSTPNSYEQYF. The CDR3 bases are TGTGCCAGCAGCACCCCAAACTCCTACGAGCAGTACTTC.

The sample holds many counts of this clonotype. The chain couples TRBV6-1 to TRBJ1-2, with D perhaps matching TRBD1 (5 bases). Germline CDR1 and CDR2: MNHNS and SASEGT. Trimming took off 4 bases at V and 4 bases at J, with 7 bases between the two ends. The CDR3 spans 12 residues. The CDR3 DNA reads as TGTGCCAGCAGTGCACAGGCCTATGGCTACACCTTC. Translating it yields CASSAQAYGYTF.

This clonotype was found once. DNA for the CDR3: TGTGCCAGCAGTGAATCTGGGGGCCGTCAGCCCCAGCATTTT. Translation: CASSESGGRQPQHF. The chain joins TRBV6-1 to TRBJ1-5; D possibly corresponds to TRBD1 (6 bases). Germline V gene lookup returns CDR1 MNHNS and CDR2 SASEGT. V was clipped by 2 bases and J by 6 bases, with 11 bases between them. The CDR3 runs to 14 residues.

Ten or more counts support this clonotype. The J gene is TRBJ2-2, the V gene TRBV6-5, with TRBD1 matching over 8 bases. Germline CDR1 MNHEY, CDR2 SVGAGI. This CDR3 has 17 residues. V was clipped by 0 bases and J by 4 bases; unmatched bases: 7. CDR3: CASSYSRTGYSTGELFF. The CDR3 DNA follows: TGTGCCAGCAGTTACTCGAGGACAGGGTACTCCACCGGGGAGCTGTTTTTT.

In its sample, this clonotype was seen many times. The chain combines TRBV2 with TRBJ1-5, with D perhaps TRBD1 (5 bases). The CDR3 contains 16 residues. Trimming took 0 bases from V and 4 from J, leaving 13 bases between them. Germline V CDR1 and CDR2: SNHLY, FYNNEI. CDR3 bases: TGTGCCAGCAGTGAAGCGCTTGTGGGGGGAAATCAGCCCCAGCATTTT. Amino acids: CASSEALVGGNQPQHF.

Ten or more counts support this clonotype. The chain employs TRBV7-2 and TRBJ1-1; 9 nucleotides match TRBD1. The germline gives CDR1 SGHTA, CDR2 FQGNSA. The trim removed 2 bases at V and 8 bases at J, leaving 6 bases unmatched. The CDR3 extends over 14 amino acids. The CDR3 spells CASSLRGQGLEAFF. For the CDR3, the DNA is TGTGCCAGCAGCTTAAGGGGACAGGGTCTCGAAGCTTTCTTT. The full variable domain, with the rest looked up from reference TRBV7-2 and TRBJ1-1, is GAGVSQSPSNKVTEKGKDVELRCDPISGHTALYWYRQSLGQGLEFLIYFQGNSAPDKSGLPSDRFSAERTGGSVSTLTIQRTQQEDSAVYLCASSLRGQGLEAFFGQGTRLTVV.

This clonotype was seen ten or more times. The chain couples TRBV6-1 to TRBJ2-5, with D uncertain. The ends were cut back, 2 bases at V and 0 bases at J, with 4 bases in the middle. The CDR3 covers 13 residues. CDR1 MNHNS and CDR2 SASEGT come from the germline V gene. CDR3 residues: CASSESDQETQYF. The CDR3 DNA sequence: TGTGCCAGCAGTGAATCCGACCAAGAGACCCAGTACTTC.

This clonotype was seen a handful of times. V gene TRBV20-1 combines with J gene TRBJ1-3; 11 bases align to TRBD1. V gave up 4 bases and J gave up 4 bases; unmatched junction bases: 15. Germline V CDR1 and CDR2: DFQATT, SNEGSKA (reference sequence). CDR3 size: 18 residues. CDR3 DNA: TGCAGTGCTACGCACTCCGGGACAGGGGGTCAAGGGGGAAACACCATATATTTT. Amino acid sequence: CSATHSGTGGQGGNTIYF.